A single sample gave rise to the 14 T cell receptor beta chains below, sequenced in a study of T cell repertoires in cytomegalovirus infection. TCRdb reanalysed the reads using MiXCR and keeps one entry per CDR3 protein. This sample has 750,000 to 900,000 distinct CDR3 sequences, with 25% to 35% found just once. The antigens of these receptors remain unknown. The source was cultured CD8+ T cells from PBMCs, collected from culture after CMV antigen stimulation. These receptors all come from a human donor in good health (CMV status not recorded). Some clones in this sample may be carry-over from other donors' samples.

This chain uses TRBV6-2 or TRBV6-3 with TRBJ2-1; D is possibly TRBD2 (5 bases). The CDR3 spans 13 residues. The V end lost 1 base, the J end lost 10 bases, and 11 bases lay between the germline ends. The germline V gene has CDR1 MNHEY and CDR2 SVGEGT. The CDR3: CASSYLDPGEQFF. The CDR3 coding sequence is TGTGCCAGCAGTTACTTGGACCCGGGGGAGCAGTTCTTC.

Ten or more counts support this clonotype. The genes are TRBV27 and TRBJ1-5; TRBD1 matches at 7 bases. After removal of 5 bases from V and 4 bases from J, the junction contained 5 bases not matched to a gene. There are 14 residues in the CDR3. CDR1 is MNHEY, CDR2 SMNVEV, per germline (reference sequence). CDR3 in amino acids: CASSLGTDNQPQHF. Here the CDR3 DNA reads TGTGCCAGCAGTCTCGGGACAGATAATCAGCCCCAGCATTTT.

The V and J genes are TRBV6-1 and TRBJ1-3, with 11 bases lining up with TRBD1. Trimming removed 4 bases from V and 3 bases from J; junction bases left unmatched: 8. The CDR3 is 17 amino acids. Germline loops: CDR1 MNHNS, CDR2 SASEGT. The CDR3 sequence is CASSVSGQGVNGNTIYF. The CDR3 DNA reads as TGTGCCAGCAGTGTCTCGGGACAGGGGGTGAATGGAAACACCATATATTTT.

The V gene is TRBV2, the J gene TRBJ1-5, with no clear D. There are 16 residues in the CDR3. Per germline, CDR1 SNHLY and CDR2 FYNNEI. V lost 4 bases to trimming and J lost 2 bases, with 15 bases between them. CDR3 region: CASSVTGPSRNQPQHF. The CDR3, as DNA: TGTGCCAGCAGTGTTACCGGTCCCTCCCGCAATCAGCCCCAGCATTTT.

As concerns this clonotype: No conserved phenylalanine or tryptophan is present at the end of the CDR3, so a read error is the likely explanation. This rearrangement joins TRBV18 to TRBJ2-5, with unresolved D. V was trimmed by 1 base and J by 2 bases, leaving 5 bases between them. The CDR3 extends over 13 amino acids. The V gene's germline CDR1 is KGHSH and CDR2 LQKENI. CDR3 coding DNA: TGTGCCAGCTCACCACGAGGACAAGAGACCCAGTACTCC. Translated, it gives CASSPRGQETQYS.

This clonotype was observed a handful of times. The genes are TRBV18 and TRBJ2-7; 7 nucleotides match TRBD1. The length of the CDR3 is 17 residues. V trimming: 3 bases; J trimming: 0 bases; junction bases outside the gene matches: 11. Germline assignment: CDR1 KGHSH and CDR2 LQKENI. The CDR3 DNA is TGTGCCAGCTCACCGAACAGGGGCACCCACGCCTCCTACGAGCAGTACGTC. This translates into CASSPNRGTHASYEQYV.

This clonotype was counted a few times. The chain recombines TRBV6-5 with TRBJ1-5, with a weak D call TRBD1 (6 bases). Germline V gives CDR1 MNHEY, CDR2 SVGAGI. With 0 bases removed from V and 7 bases from J, the gap between germline ends came to 7 bases. The CDR3 spans 13 residues. The CDR3 bases are TGTGCCAGCAGTTACTCAGGACAGCAGCCCCAGCATTTT. This sequence encodes CASSYSGQQPQHF.

This clonotype has a handful of counts. V gene TRBV27 combines with J gene TRBJ1-4; TRBD1 might be the D (5 bases). Germline V gene lookup returns CDR1 MNHEY and CDR2 SMNVEV (reference sequence). V was cut by 8 bases and J by 7 bases, with 17 bases left in between. This CDR3 is 14 amino acids long. The CDR3 DNA sequence: TGTGCCAGCGGGGGACTGACATGGGGTGAAAAACTGTTTTTT. Translated, it gives CASGGLTWGEKLFF.

For this clonotype: Since a much larger clone is just one base distant, this may be a read error. Since the CDR3 does not end with the conserved phenylalanine or tryptophan, this likely comes from a read error. V usage is TRBV7-6 and J usage is TRBJ1-1; TRBD1 matches 8 bases. V was clipped by 4 bases and J by 0 bases; unmatched bases: 4. CDR1 and CDR2 (germline): SGHVS, FNYEAQ. This CDR3 is 15 amino acids long. CDR3 coding DNA: TGTGCCAGCAGCTCCGTACAGGGGGTGAACACTGAAGCTTTCCTT. Protein product: CASSSVQGVNTEAFL.

This chain connects TRBV7-8 to TRBJ2-7; no firm D call. CDR1 and CDR2 from the germline V gene are SGHVS and FQNEAQ. The CDR3 has 12 amino acids. Here the CDR3 DNA reads TGTGCTGCCTACGGACCAAAAGACGAGCAGTACTTC. Protein: CAAYGPKDEQYF. Filled out from reference TRBV7-8 and TRBJ2-7, the complete variable domain reads GAGVSQSPRYKVAKRGQDVALRCDPISGHVSLFWYQQALGQGPEFLTYFQNEAQLDKSGLPSDRFFAERPEGSVSTLKIQRTQQEDSAVYLCAAYGPKDEQYFGPGTRLTVT.

V and J are TRBV6-6 and TRBJ1-2; possible D gene TRBD1, 5 bases. The V and J ends lost 2 bases and 1 base respectively, with 8 bases between them. The CDR3 is 14 residues long. The germline V gene encodes CDR1 MNHNY and CDR2 SVGAGI (reference sequence). The CDR3 coding sequence is TGTGCCAGCAGTTACGACAGCCGTAACTATGGCTACACCTTC. It encodes CASSYDSRNYGYTF.

This clonotype was observed many times. V usage is TRBV7-2 and J usage is TRBJ1-6, with D unresolved. The CDR3 is 17 amino acids. The germline V and J ends were trimmed by 2 bases and 0 bases, with 11 bases remaining between them. Germline V gene sequence: CDR1 SGHTA, CDR2 FQGNSA. CDR3: CASSLKARSSYNSPLHF. The CDR3 DNA reads TGTGCCAGCAGCTTAAAGGCCAGGAGCTCCTATAATTCACCCCTCCACTTT. Based on the CDR3 plus reference TRBV7-2 and TRBJ1-6, the full variable domain is GAGVSQSPSNKVTEKGKDVELRCDPISGHTALYWYRQSLGQGLEFLIYFQGNSAPDKSGLPSDRFSAERTGGSVSTLTIQRTQQEDSAVYLCASSLKARSSYNSPLHFGNGTRLTVT.

The rearrangement links TRBV27 to TRBJ2-1; TRBD2 aligns across 7 bases. Germline V lookup: CDR1 MNHEY, CDR2 SMNVEV (reference sequence). V was clipped by 4 bases and J by 4 bases; unmatched bases: 7. This CDR3 contains 15 residues. CDR3 in amino acids: CASSSLAEFYNEQFF. For the CDR3, the DNA is TGTGCCAGCAGTTCCCTAGCGGAGTTTTACAATGAGCAGTTCTTC.

This clonotype was observed at least ten times. The chain combines TRBV27 with TRBJ1-1, with unresolved D. CDR1 and CDR2 from the germline V gene are MNHEY and SMNVEV (reference sequence). The CDR3 runs 13 residues. Trimming took off 6 bases at V and 1 base at J, with 9 bases between the two ends. This chain's CDR3 is CASSLVKNTEAFF. The DNA of the CDR3 is TGTGCCAGCAGCTTAGTCAAGAACACTGAAGCTTTCTTT.